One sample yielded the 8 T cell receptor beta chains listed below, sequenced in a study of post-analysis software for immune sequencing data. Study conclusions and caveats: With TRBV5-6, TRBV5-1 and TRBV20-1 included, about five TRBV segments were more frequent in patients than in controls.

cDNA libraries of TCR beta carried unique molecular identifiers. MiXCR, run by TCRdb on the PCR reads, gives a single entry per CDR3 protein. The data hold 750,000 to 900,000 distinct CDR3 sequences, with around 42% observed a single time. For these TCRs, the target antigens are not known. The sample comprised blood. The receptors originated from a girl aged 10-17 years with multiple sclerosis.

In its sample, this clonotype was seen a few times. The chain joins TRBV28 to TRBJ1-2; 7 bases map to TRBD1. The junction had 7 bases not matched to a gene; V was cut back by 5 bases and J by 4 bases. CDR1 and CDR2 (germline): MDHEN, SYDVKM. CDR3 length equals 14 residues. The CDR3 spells CASSQTGDRYGYTF. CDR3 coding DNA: TGTGCCAGCAGTCAAACAGGGGACCGCTATGGCTACACCTTC.

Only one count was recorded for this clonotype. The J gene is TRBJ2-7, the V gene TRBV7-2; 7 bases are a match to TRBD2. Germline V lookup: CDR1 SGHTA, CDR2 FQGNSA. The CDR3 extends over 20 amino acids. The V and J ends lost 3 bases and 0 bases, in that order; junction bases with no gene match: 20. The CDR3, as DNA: TGTGCCAGCAGCTTTTCGGACTCCGCCCGGCTAGCGGAGGCCTCCTACGAGCAGTACTTC. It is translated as CASSFSDSARLAEASYEQYF.

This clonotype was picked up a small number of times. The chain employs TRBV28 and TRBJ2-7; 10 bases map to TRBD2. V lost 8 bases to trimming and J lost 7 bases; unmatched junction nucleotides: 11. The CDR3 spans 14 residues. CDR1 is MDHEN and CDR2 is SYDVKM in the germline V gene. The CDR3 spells CASRRLAGVGEQYF. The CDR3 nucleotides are TGTGCCAGCCGACGTCTAGCGGGAGTGGGTGAGCAGTACTTC.

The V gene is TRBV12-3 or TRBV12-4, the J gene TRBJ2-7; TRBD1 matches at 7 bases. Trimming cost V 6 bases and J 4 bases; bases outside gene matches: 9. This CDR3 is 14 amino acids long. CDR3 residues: CASRSGTAKYEQYF. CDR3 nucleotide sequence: TGTGCCAGCAGATCCGGGACAGCAAAATACGAGCAGTACTTC.

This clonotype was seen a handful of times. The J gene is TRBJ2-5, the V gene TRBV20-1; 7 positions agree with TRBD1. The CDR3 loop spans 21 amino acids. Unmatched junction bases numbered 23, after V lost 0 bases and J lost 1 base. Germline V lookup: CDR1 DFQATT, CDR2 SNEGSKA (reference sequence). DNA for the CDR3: TGCAGTGCTAGAGAACGCTACAGGGGAACCCTTTTTGGAGGTACCCAAGAGACCCAGTACTTC. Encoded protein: CSARERYRGTLFGGTQETQYF.

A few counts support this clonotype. CDR3 loop: CATSRDLAGFNIQYF. The CDR3 nucleotides read TGTGCCACCAGCAGAGATCTAGCCGGATTCAACATTCAGTACTTC. This sequence joins TRBV15 and TRBJ2-4, with a tentative D call TRBD2 (5 bases). CDR1 LNHNV and CDR2 YYDKDF come from the germline V gene (reference sequence). V was pared by 0 bases and J by 7 bases, with 13 bases between. This CDR3 has 15 residues.

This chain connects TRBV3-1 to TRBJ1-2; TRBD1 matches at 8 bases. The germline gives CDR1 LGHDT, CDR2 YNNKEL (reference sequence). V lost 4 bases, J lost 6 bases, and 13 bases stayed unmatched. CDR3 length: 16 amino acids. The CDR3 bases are TGTGCCAGCAGCCCCCAGGGGGCAGGGGGCGCCCATGGCTACACCTTC. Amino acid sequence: CASSPQGAGGAHGYTF.

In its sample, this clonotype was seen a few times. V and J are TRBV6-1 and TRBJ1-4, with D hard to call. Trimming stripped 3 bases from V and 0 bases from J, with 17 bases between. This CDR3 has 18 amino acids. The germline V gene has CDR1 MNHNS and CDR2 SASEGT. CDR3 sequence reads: CASSDPSLFTATNEKLFF. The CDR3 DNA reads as TGTGCCAGCAGTGATCCATCCCTTTTCACCGCAACTAATGAAAAACTGTTTTTT.